What follows is one TCR beta chain and its context. Generated by immunoSEQ multiplex PCR, the TCRdb table keeps only in-frame clones and is missing some. The sample consists of about 220,000 clones, 85% to 95% of them appearing once. J lost 3 bases, V lost 5 bases, and 4 bases had no gene match. Per the germline V gene, CDR1 is SGHTA and CDR2 is FQGNSA. The CDR3 sequence is 14 residues long. These data originate in a study of T cell responses to AZD1222 COVID-19 vaccine. This chain links TRBV7-2 with TRBJ2-7, with TRBD2 matching 10 bases. The receptor was isolated from an adult in good health. Sequenced material: peripheral blood, taken on day 0 of MenACWY control vaccination. CDR3 bases: TGTGCCAGCAGCCCACTAGCGGGGATCTACGAGCAGTACTTC. It specifies CASSPLAGIYEQYF.